This passage covers 10 T cell receptor beta chains from one sample sequenced in a study of T cell responses to AZD1222 COVID-19 vaccine. The assay was immunoSEQ multiplex PCR, and TCRdb's table has in-frame clones only and misses some. The sample carries about 85,000 clones, roughly 90% recorded once. The material sequenced was peripheral blood, taken on day 0 of AZD1222 vaccination. The receptors were gathered from an adult in good health.

The chain joins TRBV6-2 or TRBV6-3 to TRBJ2-1; no firm D call. The germline gives CDR1 MNHEY, CDR2 SVGEGT. V lost 2 bases and J lost 0, with 11 bases in between. The CDR3 covers 16 residues. The CDR3 loop is CASSYGAKSSYNEQFF. The DNA for the CDR3 is TGTGCCAGCAGTTACGGTGCAAAGAGCTCCTACAATGAGCAGTTCTTC.

The chain recombines TRBV30 with TRBJ1-4, with no clear D. Deletions cut 4 bases from V and 5 bases from J, with 8 bases between. CDR1 is GTSNPN and CDR2 is SVGIG in the germline V gene (reference sequence). The length of the CDR3 is 12 residues. CDR3 in amino acids: CAWTGKNEKLFF. In DNA form, the CDR3 reads TGTGCCTGGACAGGAAAGAATGAAAAACTGTTTTTT.

This clone was detected a few times. The V and J genes are TRBV11-1 and TRBJ1-1; tentatively, D is TRBD1 (6 bases). The CDR3 runs to 17 residues. Trimming removed 0 bases at V and 0 bases at J, with 14 bases between. Germline V CDR1 and CDR2: SGHAT, FQDESV (reference sequence). As DNA, the CDR3 is TGTGCCAGCAGCTTAGCGCGTATGGGGGCCATGAACACTGAAGCTTTCTTT. It translates to CASSLARMGAMNTEAFF. Full variable domain (missing parts from reference TRBV11-1 and TRBJ1-1): EAEVAQSPRYKITEKSQAVAFWCDPISGHATLYWYRQILGQGPELLVQFQDESVVDDSQLPKDRFSAERLKGVDSTLKIQPAELGDSAMYLCASSLARMGAMNTEAFFGQGTRLTVV.

This clone was counted only a few times. The chain has TRBV3-1 (or the pseudogene TRBV3-2) and TRBJ2-5, with TRBD2 matching over 8 bases. V lost 1 base to trimming and J lost 5 bases; unmatched junction nucleotides: 12. Germline values: CDR1 LGHDT, CDR2 YNNKEL (reference sequence). This CDR3 has 17 amino acids. CDR3 sequence (DNA): TGTGCCAGCAGCCAAGGGTTGGGAGCGGGGGCTCCTGAGACCCAGTACTTC. Residues: CASSQGLGAGAPETQYF.

The chain employs TRBV6-5 and TRBJ1-6, with unresolved D. Germline CDR1 and CDR2: MNHEY and SVGAGI. The CDR3 sequence is 16 residues long. V lost 2 bases and J lost 1, with 9 bases in between. DNA of the CDR3: TGTGCCAGCAGTTACCTCCCAGGTTCCTATAATTCACCCCTCCACTTT. Its translation: CASSYLPGSYNSPLHF.

V usage is TRBV7-6 and J usage is TRBJ2-7; TRBD2 matches 7 bases. Germline CDR1 is SGHVS and CDR2 is FNYEAQ. The CDR3 sequence is 16 residues long. Trimming removed 5 bases from V and 7 bases from J; junction bases left unmatched: 17. CDR3 in amino acids: CASSPYTGGSVWEQYF. The CDR3 region has the DNA TGTGCCAGCAGCCCTTATACTGGCGGGAGTGTCTGGGAGCAGTACTTC.

DNA for the CDR3: TGTGCCAGCAGTCTTCCCCGGGCCGAAAGAAACACCATATATTTT. Translating gives CASSLPRAERNTIYF. The chain carries TRBV6-5 and TRBJ1-3; D not resolved. There are 15 residues in the CDR3. Trimming shortened V by 5 bases and J by 5 bases, and 16 bases separated the two germline ends. Germline CDR1 MNHEY, CDR2 SVGAGI.

This chain links TRBV19 with TRBJ2-5, with 10 bases identical to TRBD2. The CDR3 sequence is 16 residues long. Germline V gene data show CDR1 as LNHDA and CDR2 as SQIVND (reference sequence). V lost 1 base and J lost 4; bases outside the gene matches: 6. This CDR3 is CASSIGSGGAGETQYF. The CDR3 DNA follows: TGTGCCAGTAGTATAGGGAGCGGGGGGGCCGGAGAGACCCAGTACTTC.

This clone appeared a single time. The genes are TRBV7-2 and TRBJ1-6, with D possibly being TRBD1 (5 bases). CDR1 is SGHTA, CDR2 FQGNSA, per germline. The CDR3 has 16 amino acids. The V end lost 6 bases, the J end lost 5 bases, and 17 bases lay between the germline ends. The DNA for the CDR3 is TGTGCCAGCAGACTTCCCCGGGACGGCCATAATTCACCCCTCCACTTT. Residues: CASRLPRDGHNSPLHF.

The chain has TRBV5-6 and TRBJ2-2; tentative D call: TRBD1 (6 bases). The CDR3 spans 15 residues. V lost 1 base and J lost 7, with 14 bases in between. From germline, CDR1 is SGHDT and CDR2 YYEEEE. In DNA form, the CDR3 reads TGTGCCAGCAGCTTGACAGGGAAGGACGGCGGGGAGCTGTTTTTT. Translated, it gives CASSLTGKDGGELFF.